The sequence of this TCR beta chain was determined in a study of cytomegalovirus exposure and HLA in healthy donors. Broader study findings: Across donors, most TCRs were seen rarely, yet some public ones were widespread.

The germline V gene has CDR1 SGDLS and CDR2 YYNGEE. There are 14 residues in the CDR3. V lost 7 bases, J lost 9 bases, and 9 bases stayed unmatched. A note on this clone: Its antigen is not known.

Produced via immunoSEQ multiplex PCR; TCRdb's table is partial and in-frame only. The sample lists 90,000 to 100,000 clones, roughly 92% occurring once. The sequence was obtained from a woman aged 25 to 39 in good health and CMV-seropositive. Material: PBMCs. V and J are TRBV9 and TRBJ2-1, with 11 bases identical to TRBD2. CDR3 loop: CASVTSGSGGEQFF. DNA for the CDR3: TGTGCCAGCGTAACTAGCGGGAGCGGAGGTGAGCAGTTCTTC.